The T cell receptor (beta chain) under discussion was sequenced for a study of PD-L1 blockade in urothelial cancer. The wider study: T cells were recovered from blood samples at a median of 141,255.

The CDR3 runs to 12 residues. The germline CDR1 and CDR2 sequences are SGDLS and YYNGEE. V trimming: 3 bases; J trimming: 6 bases; junction bases outside the gene matches: 3. Assay: immunoSEQ multiplex PCR; the TCRdb copy retains only in-frame clones and omits some. The sample carries under 30,000 clones, less than 90% recorded once. V gene TRBV9 combines with J gene TRBJ2-7, with TRBD2 matching 7 bases. Specimen: PBMCs, collected around atezolizumab (anti-PD-L1) treatment. This sequence originates from a man in his 70s with urothelial cancer. CDR3: CASSDTSAEQYF. CDR3 in DNA: TGTGCCAGCAGCGACACTAGCGCCGAGCAGTACTTC.